This TCR beta chain was captured in a study of blood T cell repertoires in COVID-19. As for the study in general: COVID-19 samples, acute and convalescent, were from the United States, Italy and Spain.

Ages ranged from about 18 to 100 years, with residence in 24 US areas. In assigning cohorts, the study relied on participant-reported clinical history. Trimming removed 5 bases from V and 5 bases from J, with 15 bases in between. CDR1 is MNHEY and CDR2 is SMNVEV in the germline V gene (reference sequence). The CDR3 consists of 14 residues. As originally analysed: Amplification of reference gene primers provided the estimated nucleated cell counts. Produced via immunoSEQ multiplex PCR; TCRdb's table is partial and in-frame only. V and J calls and clone size follow that table, whereas D and trimming were derived from the DNA. The sample shows approximately 220,000 clones, roughly 89% of them seen only once.

The source of this sequence is a woman in her thirties with acute COVID-19. The sample taken for sequencing was PBMCs or T cells enriched from blood (not recorded which). The chain joins TRBV27 to TRBJ2-5, with TRBD2 as a possible D gene (6 bases). The CDR3 DNA follows: TGTGCCAGCAGTCACCGACTAGTCGGGGAGACCCAGTACTTC. Protein sequence: CASSHRLVGETQYF.